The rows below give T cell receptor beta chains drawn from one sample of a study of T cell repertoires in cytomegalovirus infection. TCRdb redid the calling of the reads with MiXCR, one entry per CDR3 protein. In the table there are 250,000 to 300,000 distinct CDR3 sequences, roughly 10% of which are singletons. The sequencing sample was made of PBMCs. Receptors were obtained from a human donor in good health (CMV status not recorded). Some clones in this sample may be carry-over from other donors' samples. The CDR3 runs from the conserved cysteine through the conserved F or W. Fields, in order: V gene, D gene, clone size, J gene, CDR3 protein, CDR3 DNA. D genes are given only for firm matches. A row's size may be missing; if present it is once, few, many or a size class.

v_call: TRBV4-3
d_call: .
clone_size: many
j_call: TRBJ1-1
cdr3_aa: CASSQDVRGLNEAFF
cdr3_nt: TGCGCCAGCAGCCAAGACGTCCGGGGATTGAATGAAGCTTTCTTT

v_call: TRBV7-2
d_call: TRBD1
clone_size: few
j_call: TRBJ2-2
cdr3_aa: CASRGQGVGELFF
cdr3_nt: TGTGCCAGCAGGGGACAGGGTGTCGGGGAGCTGTTTTTT

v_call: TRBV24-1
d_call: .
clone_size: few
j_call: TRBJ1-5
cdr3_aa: CATSDHRSNQPQHF
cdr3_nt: TGTGCCACCAGTGACCACAGAAGCAATCAGCCCCAGCATTTT

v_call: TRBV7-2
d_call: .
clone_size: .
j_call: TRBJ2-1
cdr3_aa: CASSPEFSSYNEQFF
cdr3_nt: TGTGCCAGCAGCCCGGAGTTTAGCTCCTACAATGAGCAGTTCTTC

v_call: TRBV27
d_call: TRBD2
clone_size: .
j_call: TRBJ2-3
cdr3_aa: CASSSGYGGKLDTQYF
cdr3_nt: TGTGCCAGCAGCAGCGGATACGGGGGGAAATTAGATACGCAGTATTTT

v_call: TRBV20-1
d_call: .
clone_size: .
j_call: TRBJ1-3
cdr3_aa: CSARRGDSGNTIYF
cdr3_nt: TGCAGTGCTAGACGGGGGGACTCTGGAAACACCATATATTTT

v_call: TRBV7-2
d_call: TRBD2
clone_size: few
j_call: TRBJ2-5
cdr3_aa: CASSPTSVQETQYF
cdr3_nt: TGTGCCAGCAGCCCGACTAGCGTACAAGAGACCCAGTACTTC

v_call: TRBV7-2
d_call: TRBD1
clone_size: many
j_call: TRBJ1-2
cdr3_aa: CASSHRGLDYGYTF
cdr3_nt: TGTGCCAGCAGCCACAGGGGGCTGGACTATGGCTACACCTTC

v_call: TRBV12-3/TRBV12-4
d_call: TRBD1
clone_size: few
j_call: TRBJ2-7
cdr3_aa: CASSRPPGQGGEQYF
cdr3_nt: TGTGCCAGCAGTAGACCCCCGGGACAGGGAGGCGAGCAGTACTTC

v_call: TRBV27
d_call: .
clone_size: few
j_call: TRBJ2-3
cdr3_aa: CASSPRGQTQYF
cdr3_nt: TGTGCCAGCAGTCCTCGGGGCCAAACGCAGTATTTT

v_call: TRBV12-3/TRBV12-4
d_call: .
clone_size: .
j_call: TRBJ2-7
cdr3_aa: CASKTGYSSYEQYF
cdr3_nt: TGTGCCAGCAAAACAGGCTACAGCTCCTACGAGCAGTACTTC

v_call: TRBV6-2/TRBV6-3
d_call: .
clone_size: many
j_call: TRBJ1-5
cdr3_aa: CASSYPGRDYSNQPQHF
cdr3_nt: TGTGCCAGCAGTTACCCAGGCAGAGATTATAGCAATCAGCCCCAGCATTTT

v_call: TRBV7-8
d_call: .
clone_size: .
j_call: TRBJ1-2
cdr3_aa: CASSFSPANYGYTF
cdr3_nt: TGTGCCAGCAGCTTCTCGCCAGCTAACTATGGCTACACCTTC

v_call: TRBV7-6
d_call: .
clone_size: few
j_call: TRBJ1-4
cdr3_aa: CASSLGTGHNEKLFF
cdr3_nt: TGTGCCAGCAGCTTAGGCACGGGACATAATGAAAAACTGTTTTTT

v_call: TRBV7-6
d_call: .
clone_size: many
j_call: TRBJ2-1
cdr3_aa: CASSLGRRGSYNEQFF
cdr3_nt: TGTGCCAGCAGCTTAGGGAGAAGGGGTTCCTACAATGAGCAGTTCTTC

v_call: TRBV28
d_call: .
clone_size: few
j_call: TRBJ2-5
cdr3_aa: CASLWSGEETQYF
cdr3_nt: TGTGCCAGTTTGTGGTCTGGCGAAGAGACCCAGTACTTC

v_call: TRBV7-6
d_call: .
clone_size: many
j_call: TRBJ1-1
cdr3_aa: CASSQREGGWTEAFF
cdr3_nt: TGTGCCAGCAGCCAAAGAGAGGGGGGGTGGACTGAAGCTTTCTTT

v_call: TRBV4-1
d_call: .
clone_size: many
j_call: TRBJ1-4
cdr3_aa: CASSQEPRVKIYEKLFF
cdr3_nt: TGCGCCAGCAGCCAAGAGCCCAGGGTGAAGATCTACGAAAAACTGTTTTTT

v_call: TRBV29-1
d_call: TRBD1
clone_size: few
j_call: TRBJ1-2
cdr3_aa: CSVVAGTVGYTF
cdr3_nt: TGCAGCGTTGTTGCGGGGACAGTGGGCTACACCTTC

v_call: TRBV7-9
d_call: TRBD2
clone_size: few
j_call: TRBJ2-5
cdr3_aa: CASSRSTSGRRETQYF
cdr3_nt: TGTGCCAGCAGCCGATCTACTAGCGGGAGGCGGGAGACCCAGTACTTC

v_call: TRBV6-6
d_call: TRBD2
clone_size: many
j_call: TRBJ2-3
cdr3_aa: CASSFSGTSGGNTDTQYF
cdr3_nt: TGTGCCAGCAGTTTTTCCGGGACTAGCGGGGGAAACACAGATACGCAGTATTTT

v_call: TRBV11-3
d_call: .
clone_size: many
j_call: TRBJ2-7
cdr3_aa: CASSSLRGDRRNYEQYF
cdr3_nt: TGTGCCAGCAGCTCCTTAAGGGGGGACAGAAGAAACTACGAGCAGTACTTC

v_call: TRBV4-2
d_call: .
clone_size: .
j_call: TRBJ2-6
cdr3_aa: CASSQDPGTGANVLTF
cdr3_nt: TGTGCCAGCAGCCAAGATCCCGGGACTGGGGCCAACGTCCTGACTTTC

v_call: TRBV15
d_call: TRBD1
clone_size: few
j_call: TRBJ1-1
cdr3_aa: CATSAKTGGRTEAFF
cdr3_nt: TGTGCCACCAGCGCAAAGACAGGGGGTCGCACTGAAGCTTTCTTT

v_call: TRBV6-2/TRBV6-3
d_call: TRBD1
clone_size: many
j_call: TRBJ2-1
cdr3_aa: CASRRGQGTYNEQFF
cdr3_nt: TGTGCCAGCAGGAGGGGACAGGGTACCTACAATGAGCAGTTCTTC

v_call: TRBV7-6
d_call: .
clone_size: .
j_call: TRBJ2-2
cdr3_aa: CASSLSAGAVGDTGELFF
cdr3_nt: TGTGCCAGCAGCTTAAGTGCAGGGGCGGTGGGAGACACCGGGGAGCTGTTTTTT

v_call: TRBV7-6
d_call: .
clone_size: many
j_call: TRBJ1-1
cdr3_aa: CASSFLGQLNTEAFF
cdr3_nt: TGTGCCAGCAGCTTCCTTGGGCAGCTGAACACTGAAGCTTTCTTT

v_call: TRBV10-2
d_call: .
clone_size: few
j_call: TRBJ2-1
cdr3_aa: CASSETGTAYNEQFF
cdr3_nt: TGCGCCAGCAGTGAAACCGGGACCGCCTACAATGAGCAGTTCTTC

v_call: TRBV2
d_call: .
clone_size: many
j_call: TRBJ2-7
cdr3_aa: CASDRGHPSEQYF
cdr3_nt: TGTGCCAGCGACCGGGGGCACCCCTCCGAGCAGTACTTC

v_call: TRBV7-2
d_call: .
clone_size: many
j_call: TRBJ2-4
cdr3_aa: CASSHNLAKNIQYF
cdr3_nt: TGTGCCAGCAGCCACAATCTAGCCAAAAACATTCAGTACTTC

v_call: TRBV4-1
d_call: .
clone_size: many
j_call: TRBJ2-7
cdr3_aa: CASSLGGGTYEQYF
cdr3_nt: TGCGCCAGCAGCCTGGGAGGGGGAACCTACGAGCAGTACTTC

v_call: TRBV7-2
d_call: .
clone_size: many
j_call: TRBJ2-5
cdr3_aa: CASSFGGLETQYF
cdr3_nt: TGTGCCAGCAGCTTCGGGGGGCTGGAGACCCAGTACTTC

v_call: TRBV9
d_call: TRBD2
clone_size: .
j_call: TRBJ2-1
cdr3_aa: CASSVNPGTSGTHEQFF
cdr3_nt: TGTGCCAGCAGCGTAAATCCCGGGACTAGCGGTACGCATGAGCAGTTCTTC

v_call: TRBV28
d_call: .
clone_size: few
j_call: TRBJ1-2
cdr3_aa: CASSSLRGDYNYGYTF
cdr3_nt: TGTGCCAGCAGTTCTCTCCGGGGAGACTATAACTATGGCTACACCTTC

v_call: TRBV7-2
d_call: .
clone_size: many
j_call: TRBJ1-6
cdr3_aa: CASSLGGLYNSPLHF
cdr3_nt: TGTGCCAGCAGCTTAGGTGGGCTGTATAATTCACCCCTCCACTTT

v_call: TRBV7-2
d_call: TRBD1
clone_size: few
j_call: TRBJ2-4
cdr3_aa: CASSSPGQRAKNIQYF
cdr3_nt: TGTGCCAGCAGCTCTCCGGGACAGAGGGCCAAAAACATTCAGTACTTC

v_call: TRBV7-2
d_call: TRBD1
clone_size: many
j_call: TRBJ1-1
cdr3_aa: CASSFRQGWTEAFF
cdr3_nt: TGTGCCAGCAGCTTTCGACAGGGGTGGACTGAAGCTTTCTTT

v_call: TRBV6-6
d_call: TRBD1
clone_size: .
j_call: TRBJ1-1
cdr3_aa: CASSYSRTGAWNTEAFF
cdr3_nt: TGTGCCAGCAGTTACTCTCGGACAGGGGCGTGGAACACTGAAGCTTTCTTT

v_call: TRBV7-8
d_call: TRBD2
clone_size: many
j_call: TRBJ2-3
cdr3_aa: CASSLASSGGSWADTQYF
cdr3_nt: TGTGCCAGCAGCTTAGCGAGCAGCGGGGGGAGTTGGGCAGATACGCAGTATTTT

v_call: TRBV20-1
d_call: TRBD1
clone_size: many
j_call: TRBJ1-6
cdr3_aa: CSARRQGGNSPLHF
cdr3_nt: TGCAGTGCTCGGAGACAGGGGGGTAATTCACCCCTCCACTTT

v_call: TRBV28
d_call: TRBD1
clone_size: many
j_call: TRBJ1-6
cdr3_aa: CASSFGDRRDSPLHF
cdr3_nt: TGTGCCAGCAGTTTTGGGGACAGGAGGGATTCACCCCTCCACTTT

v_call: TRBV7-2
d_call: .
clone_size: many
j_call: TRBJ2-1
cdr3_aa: CASSLWSNEQFF
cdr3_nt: TGTGCCAGCAGCCTGTGGTCTAATGAGCAGTTCTTC

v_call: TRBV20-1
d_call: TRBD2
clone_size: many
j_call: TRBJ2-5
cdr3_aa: CSAVRRGGPQYQETQYF
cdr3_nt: TGCAGTGCGGTCAGACGGGGGGGGCCCCAGTACCAAGAGACCCAGTACTTC

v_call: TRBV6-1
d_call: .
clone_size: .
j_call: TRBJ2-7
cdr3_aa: CASRWGEESYEQYF
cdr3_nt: TGTGCCAGCAGGTGGGGGGAGGAATCCTACGAGCAGTACTTC

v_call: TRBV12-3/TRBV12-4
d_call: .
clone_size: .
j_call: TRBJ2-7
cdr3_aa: CASSLFRTLAYEQYF
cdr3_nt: TGTGCCAGCAGTTTGTTCCGCACCCTCGCCTACGAGCAGTACTTC

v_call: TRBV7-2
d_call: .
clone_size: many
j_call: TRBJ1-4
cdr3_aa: CASSLVGPGEKLFF
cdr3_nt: TGTGCCAGCAGCTTAGTTGGTCCGGGTGAAAAACTGTTTTTT

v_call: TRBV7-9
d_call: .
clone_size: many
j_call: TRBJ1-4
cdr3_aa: CASSLWNGLGPYEKLFF
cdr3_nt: TGTGCCAGCAGCTTATGGAATGGGCTTGGCCCGTATGAAAAACTGTTTTTT

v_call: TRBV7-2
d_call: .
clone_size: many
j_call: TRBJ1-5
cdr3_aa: CASSLRTEGGQPQHF
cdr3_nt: TGTGCCAGCAGCTTACGGACTGAGGGGGGTCAGCCCCAGCATTTT

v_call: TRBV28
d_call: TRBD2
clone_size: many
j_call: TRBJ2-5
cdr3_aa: CASTPGTSGETQYF
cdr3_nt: TGTGCCAGCACCCCAGGCACTAGCGGTGAGACCCAGTACTTC

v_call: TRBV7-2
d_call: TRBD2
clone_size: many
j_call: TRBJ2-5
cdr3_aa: CASSLDIAGGRRETQYF
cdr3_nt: TGTGCCAGCAGCTTAGATATAGCGGGGGGGAGAAGGGAGACCCAGTACTTC

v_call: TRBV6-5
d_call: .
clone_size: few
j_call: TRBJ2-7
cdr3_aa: CASSYGRAPSYEQYF
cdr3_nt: TGTGCCAGCAGTTACGGCAGGGCCCCGTCCTACGAGCAGTACTTC

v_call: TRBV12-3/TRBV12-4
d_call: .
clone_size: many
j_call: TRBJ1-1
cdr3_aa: CASSPPKGGAFF
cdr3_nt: TGTGCCAGCAGTCCCCCCAAAGGCGGGGCTTTCTTT

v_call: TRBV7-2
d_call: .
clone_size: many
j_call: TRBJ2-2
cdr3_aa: CASSYASVGLPWNTGELFF
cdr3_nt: TGTGCCAGCAGCTACGCCTCTGTGGGCCTGCCTTGGAACACCGGGGAGCTGTTTTTT

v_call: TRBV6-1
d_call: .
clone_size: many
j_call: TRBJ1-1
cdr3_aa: CASGGLTNTEAFF
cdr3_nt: TGTGCCAGCGGGGGACTTACGAACACTGAAGCTTTCTTT

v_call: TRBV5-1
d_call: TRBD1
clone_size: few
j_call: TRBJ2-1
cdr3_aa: CASSLPGQGGYNEQFF
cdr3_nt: TGCGCCAGCAGCTTACCGGGACAGGGGGGCTACAATGAGCAGTTCTTC

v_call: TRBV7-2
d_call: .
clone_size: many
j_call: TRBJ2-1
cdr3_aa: CASSKQGRNEQFF
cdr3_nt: TGTGCCAGCAGCAAACAGGGTAGGAATGAGCAGTTCTTC

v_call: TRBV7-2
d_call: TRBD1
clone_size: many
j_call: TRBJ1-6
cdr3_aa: CASSAWTGSNSPLHF
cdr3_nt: TGTGCCAGCAGCGCGTGGACAGGGAGTAATTCACCCCTCCACTTT